A single sample is the source of the 3 T cell receptor beta chains below, sequenced in a study of T cell repertoires in cytomegalovirus infection. TCRdb re-derived calls from the reads in MiXCR, one entry per CDR3 protein. Here the sample spans approximately 150,000 distinct CDR3 sequences, about 6.1% being singletons. Sequencing was carried out using PBMCs. The receptors here all came from a human donor in good health (CMV status not recorded). Some clones in this sample may be carry-over from other donors' samples.

A word on this clonotype: Being one base from a much bigger clone, this may be a read error. V gene TRBV4-2 combines with J gene TRBJ1-6; 9 bases are shared with TRBD1. Germline V gene sequence: CDR1 LGHNA, CDR2 YNFKEQ. The CDR3 totals 14 residues. CDR3 residues: CACSQGTGISPLHF. For the CDR3, the DNA is TGTGCCTGCAGCCAAGGGACAGGGATATCACCCCTCCACTTT.

This clonotype came up many times. V gene TRBV7-9 combines with J gene TRBJ2-5; D remains ambiguous. Germline V lookup: CDR1 SEHNR, CDR2 FQNEAQ (reference sequence). V was shortened by 1 base and J by 2 bases, with 8 bases between the two germline ends. CDR3 length: 14 amino acids. For the CDR3, the DNA is TGTGCCAGCAGCTTAGACAGCCTGCAAGAGACCCAGTACTTC. Encoded protein: CASSLDSLQETQYF.

This clonotype was detected only a few times. This chain uses TRBV2 with TRBJ2-6; 12 bases align to TRBD1. This CDR3 spans 18 amino acids. Per germline, CDR1 SNHLY and CDR2 FYNNEI. Trimming cost V 7 bases and J 0 bases; bases outside gene matches: 7. This CDR3 is CASKKGTGGASGANVLTF. For the CDR3, the DNA is TGTGCCAGCAAAAAGGGGACAGGGGGCGCCTCTGGGGCCAACGTCCTGACTTTC.